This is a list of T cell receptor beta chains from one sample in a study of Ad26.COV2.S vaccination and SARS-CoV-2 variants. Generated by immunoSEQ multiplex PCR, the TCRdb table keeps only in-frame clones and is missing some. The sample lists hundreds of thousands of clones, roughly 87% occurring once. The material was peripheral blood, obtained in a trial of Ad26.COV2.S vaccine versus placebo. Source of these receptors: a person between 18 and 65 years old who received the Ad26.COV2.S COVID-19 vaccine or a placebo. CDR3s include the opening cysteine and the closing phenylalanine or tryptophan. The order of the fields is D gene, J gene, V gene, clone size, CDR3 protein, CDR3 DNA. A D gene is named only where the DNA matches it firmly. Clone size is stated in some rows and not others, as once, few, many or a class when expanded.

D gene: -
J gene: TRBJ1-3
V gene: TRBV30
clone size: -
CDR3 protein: CAWNTGRLGNTIYF
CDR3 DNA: TGTGCCTGGAATACAGGAAGGCTTGGAAACACCATATATTTT

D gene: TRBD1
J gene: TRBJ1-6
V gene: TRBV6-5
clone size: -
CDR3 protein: CASRPQGARSPLHF
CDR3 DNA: TGTGCCAGCAGACCACAGGGGGCACGTTCACCCCTCCACTTT

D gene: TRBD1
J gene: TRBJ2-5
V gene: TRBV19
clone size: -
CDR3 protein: CASSARTGVQETQYF
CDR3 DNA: TGTGCCAGTAGTGCAAGGACAGGTGTTCAAGAGACCCAGTACTTC

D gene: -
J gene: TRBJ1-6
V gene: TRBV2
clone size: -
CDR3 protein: CASTTSDHLHF
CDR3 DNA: TGTGCCAGCACAACCTCCGATCACCTCCACTTT

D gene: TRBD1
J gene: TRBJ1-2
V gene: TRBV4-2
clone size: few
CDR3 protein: CASSQRQGALTF
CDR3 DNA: TGTGCCAGCAGCCAAAGACAGGGGGCGCTTACCTTC

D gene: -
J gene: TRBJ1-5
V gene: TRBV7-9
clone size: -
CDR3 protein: CASSPPGLNQPQHF
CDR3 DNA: TGTGCCAGCAGCCCTCCCGGCCTCAATCAGCCCCAGCATTTT

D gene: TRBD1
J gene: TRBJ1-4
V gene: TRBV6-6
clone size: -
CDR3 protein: CASSYGGGAGKLFF
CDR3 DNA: TGTGCCAGCAGTTATGGAGGGGGCGCAGGAAAACTGTTTTTT

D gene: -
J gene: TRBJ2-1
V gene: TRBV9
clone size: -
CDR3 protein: CASSVTNSYNEQFF
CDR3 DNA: TGTGCCAGCAGCGTCACCAACTCCTACAATGAGCAGTTCTTC

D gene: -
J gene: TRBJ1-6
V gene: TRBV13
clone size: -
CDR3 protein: CASSPTERNSPLHF
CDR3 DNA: TGTGCCAGCAGCCCTACAGAAAGAAATTCACCCCTCCACTTT

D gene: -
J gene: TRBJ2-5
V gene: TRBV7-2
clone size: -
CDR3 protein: CASSSGTGTEETQYF
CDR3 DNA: TGTGCCAGCAGCTCCGGGACCGGGACGGAAGAGACCCAGTACTTC

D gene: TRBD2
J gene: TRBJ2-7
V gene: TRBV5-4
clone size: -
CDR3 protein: CASSSSGGGAYEQYF
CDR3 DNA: TGTGCCAGCAGCTCCTCGGGCGGGGGGGCCTACGAGCAGTACTTC

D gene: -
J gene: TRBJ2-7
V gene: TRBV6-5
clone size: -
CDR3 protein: CASSPTYSYEQYF
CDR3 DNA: TGTGCCAGCAGCCCAACTTACTCCTACGAGCAGTACTTC

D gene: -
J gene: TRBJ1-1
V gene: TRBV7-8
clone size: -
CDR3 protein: CASSPLRGTEAFF
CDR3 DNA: TGTGCCAGCAGCCCGTTAAGAGGCACTGAAGCTTTCTTT

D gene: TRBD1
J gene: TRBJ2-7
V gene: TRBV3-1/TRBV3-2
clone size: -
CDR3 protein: CASSERDRPYGEQYF
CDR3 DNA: TGTGCCAGCAGCGAGAGGGACAGGCCCTATGGCGAGCAGTACTTC

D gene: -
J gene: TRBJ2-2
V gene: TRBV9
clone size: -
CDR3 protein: CASSVDGIRPTGELFF
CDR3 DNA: TGTGCCAGCAGCGTAGATGGCATTAGGCCCACCGGGGAGCTGTTTTTT

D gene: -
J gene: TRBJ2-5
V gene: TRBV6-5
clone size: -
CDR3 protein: CASSYSPAQLQETQYF
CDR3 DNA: TGTGCCAGCAGTTACTCCCCGGCACAGCTCCAAGAGACCCAGTACTTC

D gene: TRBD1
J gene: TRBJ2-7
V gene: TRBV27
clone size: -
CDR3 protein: CASSFRQGAYEQYF
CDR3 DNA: TGTGCCAGCAGTTTCCGGCAGGGGGCCTACGAGCAGTACTTC

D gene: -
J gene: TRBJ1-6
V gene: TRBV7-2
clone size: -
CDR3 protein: CASSLRGHYNSPLHF
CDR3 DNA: TGTGCCAGCAGCTTGAGGGGACACTATAATTCACCCCTCCACTTT

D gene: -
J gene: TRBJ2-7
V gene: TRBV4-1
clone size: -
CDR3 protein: CASSFGLAPYEQYF
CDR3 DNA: TGCGCCAGCAGCTTTGGACTCGCCCCCTACGAGCAGTACTTC

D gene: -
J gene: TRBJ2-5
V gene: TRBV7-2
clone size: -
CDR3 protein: CASSASLMVQETQYF
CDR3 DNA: TGTGCCAGCAGCGCTTCCTTAATGGTCCAAGAGACCCAGTACTTC

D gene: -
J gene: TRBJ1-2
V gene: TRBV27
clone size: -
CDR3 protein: CASSSSGTPGYTF
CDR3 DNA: -

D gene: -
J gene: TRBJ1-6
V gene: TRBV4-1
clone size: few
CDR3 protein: CASSQVKEYNSPLHF
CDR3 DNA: TGCGCCAGCAGCCAAGTTAAAGAGTATAATTCACCCCTCCACTTT

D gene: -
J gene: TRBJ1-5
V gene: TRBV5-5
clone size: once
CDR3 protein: CASSSVWGGTQPQHF
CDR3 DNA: TGTGCCAGCAGCTCAGTGTGGGGGGGCACTCAGCCCCAGCATTTT

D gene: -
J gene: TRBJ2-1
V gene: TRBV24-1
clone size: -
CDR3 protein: CATSDPRRSSYNEQFF
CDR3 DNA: TGTGCCACCAGTGATCCTCGGAGGAGCTCCTACAATGAGCAGTTCTTC

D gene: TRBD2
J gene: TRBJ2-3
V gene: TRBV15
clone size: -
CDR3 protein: CATSKGAGANADTQYF
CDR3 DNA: TGTGCCACCAGCAAAGGAGCGGGGGCAAACGCAGATACGCAGTATTTT

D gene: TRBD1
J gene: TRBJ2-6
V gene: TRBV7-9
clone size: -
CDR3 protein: CASSSRDSYSPGANVLTF
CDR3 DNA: TGTGCCAGCAGCTCTCGGGACAGCTATTCTCCCGGGGCCAACGTCCTGACTTTC

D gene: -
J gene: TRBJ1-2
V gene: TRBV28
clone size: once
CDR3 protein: CASSYRVFGGYTF
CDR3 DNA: TGTGCCAGCAGTTATCGCGTCTTCGGGGGCTACACCTTC

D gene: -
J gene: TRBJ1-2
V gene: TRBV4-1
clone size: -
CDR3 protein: CASSQNELANYGYTF
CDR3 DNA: TGCGCCAGCAGCCAGAACGAGCTAGCTAACTATGGCTACACCTTC

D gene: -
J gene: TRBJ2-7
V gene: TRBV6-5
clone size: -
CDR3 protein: CASQGAYEQYF
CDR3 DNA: TGTGCCAGTCAGGGCGCCTACGAGCAGTACTTC

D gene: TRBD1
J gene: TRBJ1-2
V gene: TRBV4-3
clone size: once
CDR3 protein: CASSQQGQGYGYTF
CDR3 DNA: TGCGCCAGCAGCCAACAGGGACAGGGCTATGGCTACACCTTC

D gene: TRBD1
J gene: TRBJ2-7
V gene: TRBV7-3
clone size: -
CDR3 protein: CASSPTGKGSEQYF
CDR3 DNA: TGTGCCAGCAGCCCGACAGGGAAAGGGAGCGAGCAGTACTTC

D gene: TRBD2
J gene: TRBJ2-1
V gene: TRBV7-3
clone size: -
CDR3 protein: CASSLSRTSDSNEQFF
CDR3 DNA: TGTGCCAGCAGCTTATCCCGGACTAGTGACAGTAATGAGCAGTTCTTC

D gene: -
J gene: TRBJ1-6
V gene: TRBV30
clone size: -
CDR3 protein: CAWTQRLSNSPLHF
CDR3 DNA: TGTGCCTGGACCCAGAGGTTAAGCAATTCACCCCTCCACTTT

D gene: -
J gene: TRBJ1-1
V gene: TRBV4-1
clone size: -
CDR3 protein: CASSQPTTTGNTEAFF
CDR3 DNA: TGCGCCAGCAGCCAGCCCACAACGACAGGGAACACTGAAGCTTTCTTT

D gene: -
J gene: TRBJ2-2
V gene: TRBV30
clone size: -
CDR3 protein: CASKGPGGAIGELFF
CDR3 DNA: TGTGCCTCAAAGGGTCCTGGGGGGGCGATCGGGGAGCTGTTTTTT

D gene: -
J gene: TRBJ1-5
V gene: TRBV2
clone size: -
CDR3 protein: CASNKGGQNSNQPQHF
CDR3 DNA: TGTGCCAGCAACAAAGGGGGGCAGAATAGCAATCAGCCCCAGCATTTT

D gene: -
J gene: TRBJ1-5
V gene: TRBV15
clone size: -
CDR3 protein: CATSRDRGGRQPQHF
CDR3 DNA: TGTGCCACCAGCAGAGATCGTGGGGGCCGGCAGCCCCAGCATTTT

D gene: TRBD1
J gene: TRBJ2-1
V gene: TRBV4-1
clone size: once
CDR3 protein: CASKMGSRTGDNEQFF
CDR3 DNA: TGCGCCAGCAAGATGGGGTCCAGGACAGGGGACAATGAGCAGTTCTTC

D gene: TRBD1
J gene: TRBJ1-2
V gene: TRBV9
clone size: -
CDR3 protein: CASSPQGSLAGGYTF
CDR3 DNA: TGTGCCAGCAGCCCACAGGGGTCTCTTGCCGGTGGCTACACCTTC

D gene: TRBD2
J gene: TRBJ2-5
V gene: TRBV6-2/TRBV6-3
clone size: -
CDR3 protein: CASSYYGLAGSSGETQYF
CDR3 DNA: TGTGCCAGCAGTTACTATGGACTAGCGGGGTCATCGGGGGAGACCCAGTACTTC

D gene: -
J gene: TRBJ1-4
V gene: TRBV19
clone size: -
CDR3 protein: CATEDRGLNEKLFF
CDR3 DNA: TGTGCCACAGAGGACCGGGGCTTAAATGAAAAACTGTTTTTT

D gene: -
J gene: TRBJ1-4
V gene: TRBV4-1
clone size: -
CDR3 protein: CASSLKSPGNNEKLFF
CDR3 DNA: TGCGCCAGCAGCCTAAAAAGCCCAGGGAATAATGAAAAACTGTTTTTT